This T cell receptor beta chain was recorded in a study of T cell responses to AZD1222 COVID-19 vaccine. Libraries were prepared by immunoSEQ multiplex PCR; TCRdb keeps only in-frame clonotypes and omits some of them. The sample holds around 100,000 clones; 87% are singletons and the top ten take more than 15%. Study-level points and caveats: Baseline testing showed seropositivity in only a handful of AZD1222 recipients. Clonal diversity was possibly underestimated, and white British individuals and females predominated among donors.

Trimming removed 7 bases from V and 11 bases from J, with 17 bases in between. The CDR3 sequence is 13 residues long. In germline, CDR1 is MNHEY, CDR2 SVGAGI. Turning to this clone: Its antigen is not known.

This material consisted of peripheral blood, taken on day 0 of AZD1222 vaccination. The chain is built from TRBV6-5 and TRBJ1-4, with D possibly matching TRBD1 (5 bases). This TCR was recovered from an adult in good health. The CDR3 region is CASITPGTTKLFF. The CDR3 DNA reads TGTGCCAGCATCACCCCAGGGACCACGAAACTGTTTTTT.